Here is one TCR beta chain with its context. Patients in the study were battling locally advanced or metastatic urothelial carcinoma. This record belongs to a study of PD-L1 blockade in urothelial cancer. Turning to the study itself: The patients first took atezolizumab in the mid-2010s, receiving 1,200 mg intravenously every 3 weeks. Sequenced tumors carried a median count of about 1,400 T cells.

This CDR3 is 14 amino acids long. Germline loops: CDR1 LGHNT, CDR2 FRNRAP. Method: immunoSEQ multiplex PCR; TCRdb's copy keeps in-frame clones and lacks some. The sample carries about 2,500 clones, around a third recorded once. The gene calls are TRBV12-5 and TRBJ1-5, with D perhaps TRBD1 (5 bases). The TCR originated in a man between 65 and 85 years old with urothelial cancer. Sequences were derived from tumor tissue, sampled before atezolizumab (anti-PD-L1) treatment. The DNA of the CDR3 is TGTGCCAGCACCACCGGGGCTAGCAATCAGCCCCAGCATTTT. Translating it yields CASTTGASNQPQHF.